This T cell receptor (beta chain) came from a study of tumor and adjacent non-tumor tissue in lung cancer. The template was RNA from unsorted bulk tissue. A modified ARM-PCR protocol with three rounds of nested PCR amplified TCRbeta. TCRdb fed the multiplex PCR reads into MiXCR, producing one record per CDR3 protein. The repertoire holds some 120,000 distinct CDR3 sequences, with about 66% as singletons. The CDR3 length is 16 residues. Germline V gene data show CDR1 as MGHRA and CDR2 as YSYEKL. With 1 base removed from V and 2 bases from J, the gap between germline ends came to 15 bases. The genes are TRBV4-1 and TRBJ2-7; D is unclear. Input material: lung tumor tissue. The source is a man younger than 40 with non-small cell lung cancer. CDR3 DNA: TGCGCCAGCAGCCAAGGTGAGACAAGGGCCACCTACGAGCAGTACTTC. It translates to CASSQGETRATYEQYF.